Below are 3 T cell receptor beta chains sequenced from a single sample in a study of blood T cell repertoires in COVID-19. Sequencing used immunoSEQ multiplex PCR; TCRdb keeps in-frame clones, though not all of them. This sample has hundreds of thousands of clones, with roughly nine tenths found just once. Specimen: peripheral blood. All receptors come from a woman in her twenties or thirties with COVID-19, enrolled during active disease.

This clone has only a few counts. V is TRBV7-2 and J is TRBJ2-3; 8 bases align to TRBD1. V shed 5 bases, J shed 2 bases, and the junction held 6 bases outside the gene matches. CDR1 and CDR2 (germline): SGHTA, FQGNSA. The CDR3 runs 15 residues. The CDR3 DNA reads TGTGCCAGCAGCATCAGGGGGCAGGTCACAGATACGCAGTATTTT. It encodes CASSIRGQVTDTQYF. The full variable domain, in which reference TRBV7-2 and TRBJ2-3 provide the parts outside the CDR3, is GAGVSQSPSNKVTEKGKDVELRCDPISGHTALYWYRQSLGQGLEFLIYFQGNSAPDKSGLPSDRFSAERTGGSVSTLTIQRTQQEDSAVYLCASSIRGQVTDTQYFGPGTRLTVL.

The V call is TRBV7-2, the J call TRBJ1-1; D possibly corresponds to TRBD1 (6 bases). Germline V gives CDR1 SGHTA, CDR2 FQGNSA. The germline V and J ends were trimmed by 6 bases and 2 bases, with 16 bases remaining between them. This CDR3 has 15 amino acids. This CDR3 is CASRSRGQTNTEAFF. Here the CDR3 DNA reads TGTGCCAGCAGATCACGCGGACAGACAAACACTGAAGCTTTCTTT.

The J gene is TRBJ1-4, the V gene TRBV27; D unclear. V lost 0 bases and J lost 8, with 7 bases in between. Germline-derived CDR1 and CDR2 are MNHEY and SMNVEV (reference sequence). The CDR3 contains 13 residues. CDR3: CASSLSGEEKLFF. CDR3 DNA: TGTGCCAGCAGTTTATCCGGTGAGGAAAAACTGTTTTTT.